This T cell receptor (beta chain) was identified in a study of control samples from healthy donors and cancer patients. The data were produced by immunoSEQ multiplex PCR, yet TCRdb's version contains in-frame clones alone and is incomplete. The repertoire holds around 78,000 clones, with approximately 94% as singletons. Per germline, CDR1 MNHNY and CDR2 SVGAGI (reference sequence). The CDR3 loop spans 16 amino acids. Unmatched junction bases numbered 7, after V lost 0 bases and J lost 4 bases. The sequenced sample was blood. This TCR was sampled from a woman between 18 and 29 years old in good health. V and J are TRBV6-6 and TRBJ2-5; 8 bases are shared with TRBD1. CDR3 protein: CASSYSSRDRRETQYF. CDR3 bases: TGTGCCAGCAGTTACTCTTCCCGGGACAGGAGAGAGACCCAGTACTTC.